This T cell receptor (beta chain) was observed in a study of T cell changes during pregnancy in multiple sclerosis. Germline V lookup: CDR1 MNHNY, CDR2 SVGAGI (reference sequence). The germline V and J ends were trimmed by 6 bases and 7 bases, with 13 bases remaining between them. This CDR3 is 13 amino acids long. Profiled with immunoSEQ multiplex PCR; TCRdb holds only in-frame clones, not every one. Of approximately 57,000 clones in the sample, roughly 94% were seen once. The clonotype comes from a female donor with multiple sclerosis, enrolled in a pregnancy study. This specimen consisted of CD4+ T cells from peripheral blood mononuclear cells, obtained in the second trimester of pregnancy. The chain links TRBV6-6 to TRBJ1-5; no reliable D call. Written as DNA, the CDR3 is TGTGCCAGCAGACCGGGAATAGGGCAGCCCCAGCATTTT. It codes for CASRPGIGQPQHF.